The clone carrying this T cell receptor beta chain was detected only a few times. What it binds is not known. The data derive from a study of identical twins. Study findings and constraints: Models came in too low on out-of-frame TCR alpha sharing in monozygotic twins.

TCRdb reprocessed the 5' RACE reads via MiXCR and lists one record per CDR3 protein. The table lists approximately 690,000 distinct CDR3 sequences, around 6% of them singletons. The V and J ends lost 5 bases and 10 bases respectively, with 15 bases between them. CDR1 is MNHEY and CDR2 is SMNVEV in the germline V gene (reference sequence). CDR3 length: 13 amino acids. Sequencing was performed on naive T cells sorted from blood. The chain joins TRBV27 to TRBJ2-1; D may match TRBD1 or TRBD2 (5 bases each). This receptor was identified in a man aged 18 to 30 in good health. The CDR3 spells CASSLLGDPEQFF. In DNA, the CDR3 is TGTGCCAGCAGTCTTCTCGGGGACCCGGAGCAGTTCTTC.